This T cell receptor beta chain was identified during a study of vaccination effects on CD4 cells after COVID-19. Trimming left V 0 bases short and J 5 bases short, with 10 bases between. Germline V gene data show CDR1 as KGHSH and CDR2 as LQKENI. This CDR3 contains 14 residues. Sequenced by immunoSEQ multiplex PCR; TCRdb stores in-frame clones only, minus some. The sample consists of 40,000 to 50,000 clones, 72% of them appearing once. The count of this clone is one. Its antigen is undetermined. At the end of roughly 9 days of culture, CD4+ T cells were isolated. Two-dose BNT162b2 or mRNA-1273 vaccination was given to participants.

This sequence originates from a human donor who received a COVID-19 vaccine. The sample in question was CD4+ T cells from PBMCs cultured without peptide, obtained after COVID-19 vaccination. The rearrangement links TRBV18 to TRBJ1-1, with D perhaps TRBD1 (5 bases). DNA of the CDR3: TGTGCCAGCTCACCACCGTGGGGGGGAACTGAAGCTTTCTTT. Amino acids: CASSPPWGGTEAFF.